This TCR beta chain was observed in a study of CD8+ T cells in alopecia areata. Background on the study: Oral tofacitinib (5 to 10 mg twice daily) was administered to treated patients.

The treatment was: oral pan-JAK inhibitor, 5-10 mg twice daily. As regards this clone: Its antigen is still unknown.

Whole-study results and caveats: Many expanded lesional clones persisted in scalp and blood during tofacitinib. Scalp clonality and expanded CD8+ clones among the top 100 fell significantly with tofacitinib.

Sequencing templates came from extracted RNA that was reverse transcribed into cDNA. Clones were read by immunoSEQ multiplex PCR, and TCRdb kept only the in-frame ones, dropping some. The top ten clones hold about 5% of a sample with nearly 200,000 clones, roughly 60% of them seen once. The clonotype originates from a human donor with alopecia areata. The sample consisted of CD4+ T cells sorted from blood, taken at week 24, from a patient treated with tofacitinib.

The CDR3 reads CASSDTDSLSNQPQHF. As DNA, the CDR3 is TGTGCCAGCAGTGACACGGACAGTCTTAGCAATCAGCCCCAGCATTTT. The V call is TRBV6-4, the J call TRBJ1-5; possibly TRBD1 for D (6 bases). CDR1 MRHNA and CDR2 SNTAGT come from the germline V gene. This CDR3 is built from 16 residues. V gave up 2 bases and J gave up 0 bases, with 11 bases separating them.